The 32 T cell receptor beta chains reported below all come from one sample, sequenced in a study of blood T cell repertoires in COVID-19. Assay: immunoSEQ multiplex PCR; the TCRdb copy retains only in-frame clones and omits some. The data contain some 220,000 clones, around 85% of them singletons. The sequencing sample was made of PBMCs or T cells enriched from blood (not recorded which). The receptor set was obtained from a woman aged 50 to 60 in a cohort exposed to, infected with or recovered from COVID-19 (not recorded which).

This rearrangement joins TRBV18 to TRBJ1-4; the match to TRBD1 covers 7 bases. V gave up 3 bases and J gave up 5 bases; unmatched junction bases: 3. This CDR3 has 14 amino acids. CDR1 is KGHSH and CDR2 is LQKENI in the germline V gene. In DNA, the CDR3 is TGTGCCAGCTCACCTGGGACAGCAAATGAAAAACTGTTTTTT. It encodes CASSPGTANEKLFF.

This chain uses TRBV5-4 with TRBJ1-2; no clear D gene. The germline V and J ends were trimmed by 0 bases and 7 bases, with 7 bases remaining between them. CDR3 length: 12 residues. Germline loops: CDR1 SGHNT, CDR2 YYREEE (reference sequence). The DNA of the CDR3 is TGTGCCAGCAGCTTGGACTCAGGTGGCTACACCTTC. This encodes CASSLDSGGYTF.

This chain uses TRBV4-1 with TRBJ1-2; D may be TRBD1 (5 bases). V was pared by 0 bases and J by 5 bases, with 13 bases between. Germline CDR1 is MGHRA and CDR2 is YSYEKL. The CDR3 contains 15 residues. CDR3 sequence: CASSQDSQGHYGYTF. The CDR3 DNA sequence: TGCGCCAGCAGCCAAGATTCCCAGGGCCATTATGGCTACACCTTC.

The CDR3 loop reads CASSETGGHTGELFF. In nucleotides, the CDR3 is TGTGCCAGCAGCGAGACAGGGGGCCACACCGGGGAGCTGTTTTTT. The V and J genes are TRBV7-2 and TRBJ2-2, with 10 bases aligning to TRBD1. The germline V gene has CDR1 SGHTA and CDR2 FQGNSA. Losses at the gene ends were 5 bases for V and 3 bases for J; bases not matched to a gene: 3. CDR3 size: 15 residues.

The chain links TRBV6-9 to TRBJ1-5; D is unresolved. The germline V and J ends were trimmed by 2 bases and 5 bases, with 7 bases remaining between them. Germline V gives CDR1 MNHGY, CDR2 SVAAGI. The CDR3 length is 13 residues. CDR3 sequence reads: CASSYAEDQPQHF. CDR3 sequence (DNA): TGTGCCAGCAGTTATGCGGAAGATCAGCCCCAGCATTTT.

The rearrangement links TRBV6-5 to TRBJ2-7; D possibly corresponds to TRBD2 (5 bases). Trimming removed 6 bases at V and 2 bases at J, with 17 bases between. Germline lookup yields CDR1 MNHEY and CDR2 SVGAGI. This CDR3 has 15 residues. CDR3 in amino acids: CASSRELVETYEQYF. The CDR3 DNA is TGTGCCAGCAGCCGGGAACTCGTTGAAACCTACGAGCAGTACTTC.

The chain uses TRBV5-8 and TRBJ1-5; no definite D call. Between the trimmed V and J ends, which lost 3 bases and 1 base, there was a span of 8 bases. The CDR3 sequence is 14 residues long. Germline loops: CDR1 SGHTS, CDR2 YDEGEE. The CDR3 DNA reads as TGTGCCAGCAGCTCAACGGTCAGCAATCAGCCCCAGCATTTT. Encoded protein: CASSSTVSNQPQHF. Supplemented by reference TRBV5-8 and TRBJ1-5, the full variable domain reads EAGVTQSPTHLIKTRGQQATLRCSPISGHTSVYWYQQALGLGLQFLLWYDEGEERNRGNFPPRFSGRQFPNYSSELNVNALELEDSALYLCASSSTVSNQPQHFGDGTRLSIL.

The genes are TRBV3-1 (or the pseudogene TRBV3-2) and TRBJ2-5; the D gene is possibly TRBD2 (6 bases). Germline V lookup: CDR1 LGHDT, CDR2 YNNKEL (reference sequence). V was trimmed by 4 bases and J by 5 bases, leaving 14 bases between them. The CDR3 runs 14 residues. CDR3 bases: TGTGCCAGCAGCCCCCTCGGCGGGGTCGAGACCCAGTACTTC. As protein: CASSPLGGVETQYF.

CDR3 sequence (DNA): TGTGCCAGCAGCTTAGTCCCCCTAGGACAGCCCCGACGTACTGAAGCTTTCTTT. Translation: CASSLVPLGQPRRTEAFF. V is TRBV7-2 and J is TRBJ1-1; possible D gene TRBD1, 6 bases. Germline V gene data show CDR1 as SGHTA and CDR2 as FQGNSA. Trimming pared 1 base from V and 5 bases from J, leaving 23 bases between. This CDR3 is 18 amino acids long. Variable domain in full (rest from reference TRBV7-2 and TRBJ1-1): GAGVSQSPSNKVTEKGKDVELRCDPISGHTALYWYRQSLGQGLEFLIYFQGNSAPDKSGLPSDRFSAERTGGSVSTLTIQRTQQEDSAVYLCASSLVPLGQPRRTEAFFGQGTRLTVV.

This clone has just a few counts. This chain links TRBV5-1 with TRBJ1-1; 7 bases map to TRBD1. Germline values: CDR1 SGHRS, CDR2 YFSETQ. The CDR3 extends over 15 amino acids. Trimming at V came to 4 bases and at J to 1 base, leaving 7 bases not matched to a gene. The CDR3 is CASSPQQGRNTEAFF. In DNA, the CDR3 is TGCGCCAGCAGCCCCCAACAGGGGAGGAACACTGAAGCTTTCTTT.

This chain links TRBV10-3 with TRBJ1-2; 8 bases are shared with TRBD1. The CDR3 length is 15 residues. The V and J ends lost 0 bases and 3 bases, in that order; junction bases with no gene match: 3. Germline V gives CDR1 ENHRY, CDR2 SYGVKD. The CDR3 region has the DNA TGTGCCATCAGTGAGTCGCAGGGGGCCGACTATGGCTACACCTTC. This translates into CAISESQGADYGYTF.

The V gene is TRBV19, the J gene TRBJ2-5; 11 bases fit TRBD2. The CDR3 spans 16 residues. With V trimmed by 5 bases and J by 1 base, 6 bases remained unmatched. CDR1 and CDR2 from the germline V gene are LNHDA and SQIVND (reference sequence). Here the CDR3 DNA reads TGTGCCAGTAGTTCATCTAGCGGGGGGTTCCAAGAGACCCAGTACTTC. It is translated as CASSSSSGGFQETQYF.

A remark on this clone: Other DNA sequences in this specimen translate into the identical CDR3. V is TRBV5-1 and J is TRBJ1-2; a weak D match, TRBD1 (5 bases). CDR1 and CDR2 from the germline V gene are SGHRS and YFSETQ. V was cut by 0 bases and J by 7 bases, with 13 bases left in between. The CDR3 contains 14 residues. The CDR3 DNA is TGCGCCAGCAGCTTGGCCACGGGGGTTGGTGGCTACACCTTC. Translating it yields CASSLATGVGGYTF.

This rearrangement joins TRBV18 to TRBJ2-2; no definite D call. Germline CDR1 KGHSH, CDR2 LQKENI. The CDR3 contains 16 residues. V gave up 0 bases and J gave up 10 bases, with 18 bases separating them. The chain's CDR3 is CASSPPGGGERKELFF. The CDR3 nucleotides are TGTGCCAGCTCACCACCGGGTGGCGGCGAAAGGAAGGAGCTGTTTTTT.

This chain links TRBV30 with TRBJ2-1; unclear D gene. Germline-derived CDR1 and CDR2 are GTSNPN and SVGIG (reference sequence). The CDR3 covers 12 residues. The V end was cut by 3 bases, the J end by 7 bases, with 10 bases between. CDR3 region: CAWSPTVNEQFF. CDR3 DNA: TGTGCCTGGAGCCCCACAGTGAATGAGCAGTTCTTC.

The genes are TRBV28 and TRBJ1-6, with D possibly being TRBD1 (5 bases). The V and J ends lost 3 bases and 7 bases respectively, with 10 bases between them. The CDR3 sequence is 14 residues long. Germline CDR1 and CDR2: MDHEN and SYDVKM. CDR3 sequence reads: CASSLGRGNSPLHF. The CDR3 DNA sequence: TGTGCCAGCAGTTTGGGACGGGGGAATTCACCCCTCCACTTT.

This rearrangement joins TRBV7-9 to TRBJ2-3; tentative D call: TRBD2 (6 bases). V lost 2 bases to trimming and J lost 0 bases, with 12 bases between them. Germline CDR1 reads SEHNR; CDR2 reads FQNEAQ (reference sequence). This CDR3 has 16 amino acids. In nucleotides, the CDR3 is TGTGCCAGCAGCTTATACGATGCGGGGAGCACAGATACGCAGTATTTT. As protein: CASSLYDAGSTDTQYF.

V gene TRBV7-2 combines with J gene TRBJ2-2; 8 bases line up with TRBD2. With 2 bases clipped from V and 7 bases from J, the junction kept 9 bases outside the gene matches. Germline V gene lookup returns CDR1 SGHTA and CDR2 FQGNSA. This CDR3 region has 16 residues. The CDR3 sequence is CASSLSSGASGGELFF. The CDR3 DNA sequence: TGTGCCAGCAGCTTAAGTAGCGGGGCGTCCGGCGGGGAGCTGTTTTTT.

The V and J genes are TRBV6-5 and TRBJ2-3, with 8 positions matching TRBD1. There are 14 residues in the CDR3. Looked up from germline, CDR1 is MNHEY and CDR2 is SVGAGI. Trimming took 6 bases from V and 3 from J; bases not matched to a gene: 5. The CDR3 nucleotides read TGTGCCAGCAGCCGACAGGGGTCGACAGATACGCAGTATTTT. Translation gives CASSRQGSTDTQYF.

The chain employs TRBV6-6 and TRBJ2-4; 10 bases align to TRBD1. V shed 5 bases, J shed 2 bases, and the junction held 9 bases outside the gene matches. Germline lookup yields CDR1 MNHNY and CDR2 SVGAGI (reference sequence). There are 17 residues in the CDR3. The CDR3 region is CASSLQRQGATKNIQYF. CDR3 DNA sequence: TGTGCCAGCAGTCTTCAACGACAGGGGGCCACCAAAAACATTCAGTACTTC.

This clone was observed a few times. The rearrangement uses TRBV7-2 and TRBJ1-2; the D is unclear. Per germline, CDR1 SGHTA and CDR2 FQGNSA. The V end lost 2 bases, the J end lost 0 bases, and 7 bases lay between the germline ends. The CDR3 is 14 residues long. The CDR3 protein is CASSLTASNYGYTF. The CDR3 DNA reads as TGTGCCAGCAGCTTAACAGCCTCTAACTATGGCTACACCTTC.

The V and J genes are TRBV27 and TRBJ2-7, with D hard to call. The CDR3 is made up of 15 amino acids. The V end was cut by 6 bases, the J end by 6 bases, with 21 bases between. Germline values: CDR1 MNHEY, CDR2 SMNVEV (reference sequence). CDR3 sequence (DNA): TGTGCCAGCAGAGTCGACCCCACCGCAACGGGCGAGCAGTACTTC. Protein sequence: CASRVDPTATGEQYF.

This chain uses TRBV7-9 with TRBJ2-7, with TRBD1 matching 7 bases. CDR1 SEHNR and CDR2 FQNEAQ come from the germline V gene (reference sequence). The V and J ends lost 3 bases and 0 bases, in that order; junction bases with no gene match: 5. CDR3 length: 15 amino acids. The CDR3 loop reads CASSFRQGDSYEQYF. DNA for the CDR3: TGTGCCAGCAGCTTTAGGCAGGGGGACTCCTACGAGCAGTACTTC.

A note on this clone: A far larger clone is one nucleotide away, so this likely arose from a read error. V is TRBV5-5 and J is TRBJ1-1, with a tentative D call TRBD1 (5 bases). The CDR3 runs 12 residues. Germline values: CDR1 SGHKS, CDR2 YYEKEE (reference sequence). V was cut by 4 bases and J by 4 bases, with 8 bases left in between. The CDR3: CASSPGITEAFF. DNA for the CDR3: TGTGCCAGCAGCCCAGGGATCACTGAAGCTTTCTTT. The complete variable domain, with remaining parts taken from reference TRBV5-5 and TRBJ1-1, reads DAGVTQSPTHLIKTRGQQVTLRCSPISGHKSVSWYQQVLGQGPQFIFQYYEKEERGRGNFPDRFSARQFPNYSSELNVNALLLGDSALYLCASSPGITEAFFGQGTRLTVV.

The chain employs TRBV6-5 and TRBJ2-2; unclear D gene. Germline V gives CDR1 MNHEY, CDR2 SVGAGI. The CDR3 has 14 residues. V lost 6 bases and J lost 3, with 11 bases in between. CDR3 amino acids: CASSRDQDTGELFF. The DNA of the CDR3 is TGTGCCAGCAGCCGAGATCAGGACACCGGGGAGCTGTTTTTT.

The V gene is TRBV7-3, the J gene TRBJ1-1; the D is unclear. Germline V lookup: CDR1 SGHTA, CDR2 FQGTGA. The CDR3 covers 13 residues. V lost 4 bases to trimming and J lost 0 bases, with 6 bases between them. The CDR3 region has the DNA TGTGCCAGCAGCTCCAGTTTGAACACTGAAGCTTTCTTT. It codes for CASSSSLNTEAFF.

This clone was seen only a few times. The V call is TRBV5-4, the J call TRBJ2-7; 10 nucleotides agree with TRBD1. CDR1 and CDR2 from the germline V gene are SGHNT and YYREEE (reference sequence). This CDR3 contains 15 residues. The trim removed 5 bases at V and 6 bases at J, leaving 11 bases unmatched. The chain's CDR3 is CASRPRDRGLSEQYF. The CDR3 nucleotides are TGTGCCAGCAGACCACGGGACAGGGGTTTGAGCGAGCAGTACTTC. Supplemented by reference TRBV5-4 and TRBJ2-7, the full variable domain reads ETGVTQSPTHLIKTRGQQVTLRCSSQSGHNTVSWYQQALGQGPQFIFQYYREEENGRGNFPPRFSGLQFPNYSSELNVNALELDDSALYLCASRPRDRGLSEQYFGPGTRLTVT.

This sequence joins TRBV6-2 or TRBV6-3 and TRBJ1-6; D is unclear. V lost 0 bases and J 10 bases, leaving 7 bases between the germline ends. The CDR3 loop spans 13 amino acids. CDR1 is MNHEY and CDR2 is SVGEGT in the germline V gene. The CDR3 DNA sequence: TGTGCCAGCAGTTACTCCCGCGGCTCACCCCTCCACTTT. Translation gives CASSYSRGSPLHF.

The chain joins TRBV7-9 to TRBJ2-3; 10 nucleotides agree with TRBD2. Germline loops: CDR1 SEHNR, CDR2 FQNEAQ (reference sequence). With V trimmed by 0 bases and J by 5 bases, 8 bases remained unmatched. The CDR3 runs to 17 residues. CDR3 amino acids: CASSLAFGTSVLDTQYF. CDR3 in DNA: TGTGCCAGCAGCTTAGCGTTCGGGACTAGCGTTTTAGATACGCAGTATTTT.

The rearrangement uses TRBV6-2 or TRBV6-3 and TRBJ2-5; TRBD2 agrees at 7 bases. In germline, CDR1 is MNHEY, CDR2 SVGEGT. Trimming cost V 5 bases and J 5 bases; bases outside gene matches: 11. CDR3 length equals 15 residues. The CDR3, as DNA: TGTGCCAGCAGTCCCACTGCGGGGGACTGGGAGACCCAGTACTTC. Translating it yields CASSPTAGDWETQYF.

This chain joins TRBV27 and TRBJ1-6; a possible D gene is TRBD1 (6 bases). In germline, CDR1 is MNHEY, CDR2 SMNVEV (reference sequence). CDR3 length: 14 amino acids. The V and J ends lost 5 bases and 8 bases respectively, with 13 bases between them. Written as DNA, the CDR3 is TGTGCCAGCAGTCCCCGGTACAGGGATTCACCCCTCCACTTT. Protein product: CASSPRYRDSPLHF.

The V and J genes are TRBV7-2 and TRBJ1-1; unclear D gene. The V and J ends lost 7 bases and 3 bases respectively, with 15 bases between them. Per germline, CDR1 SGHTA and CDR2 FQGNSA. This CDR3 spans 14 amino acids. The CDR3 DNA reads as TGTGCCAGCACCCTTATGGAGGGATACACTGAAGCTTTCTTT. Protein sequence: CASTLMEGYTEAFF.